These 2 T cell receptor beta chains were all obtained from the same sample, sequenced in a study of monozygotic twins with inflammatory bowel disease. TCRdb reprocessed the 5' RACE reads and reports one entry per CDR3 protein, with no DNA. This sample contains 110,000 to 150,000 distinct CDR3 sequences. The sequenced sample was blood. The receptors come from a human donor with ulcerative colitis or Crohn's disease, or a healthy co-twin of an affected twin (not recorded which).

The rearrangement uses TRBV27 and TRBJ1-1; the TCRdb call, TRBD1, lacks DNA for checking. The CDR3 contains 14 residues. Germline V lookup: CDR1 MNHEY, CDR2 SMNVEV (reference sequence). CDR3 sequence reads: CASRNAGGRTEAFF.

V usage is TRBV29-1 and J usage is TRBJ1-4; checking the TCRdb D call of TRBD1 is not possible without DNA. Looked up from germline, CDR1 is SQVTM and CDR2 is ANQGSEA. This CDR3 is 13 amino acids long. CDR3 sequence: CSVRDSFNEKLFF.